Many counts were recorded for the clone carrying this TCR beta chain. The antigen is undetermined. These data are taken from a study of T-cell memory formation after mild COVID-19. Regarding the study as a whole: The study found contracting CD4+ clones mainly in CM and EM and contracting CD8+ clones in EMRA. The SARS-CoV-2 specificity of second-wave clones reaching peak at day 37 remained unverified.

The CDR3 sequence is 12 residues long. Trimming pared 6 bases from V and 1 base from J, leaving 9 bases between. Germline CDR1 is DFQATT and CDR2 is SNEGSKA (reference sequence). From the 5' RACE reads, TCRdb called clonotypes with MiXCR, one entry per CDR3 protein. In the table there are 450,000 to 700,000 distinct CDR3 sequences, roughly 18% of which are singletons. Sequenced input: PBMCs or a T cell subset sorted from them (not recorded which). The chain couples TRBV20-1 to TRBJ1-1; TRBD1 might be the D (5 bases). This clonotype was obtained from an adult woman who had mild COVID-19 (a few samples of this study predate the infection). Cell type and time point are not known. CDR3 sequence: CSAPQGNTEAFF. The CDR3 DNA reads TGCAGTGCCCCGCAGGGGAACACTGAAGCTTTCTTT.